These 23 T cell receptor beta chains were all obtained from the same sample, sequenced in a study of blood T cell repertoires in COVID-19. Clones were read by immunoSEQ multiplex PCR, and TCRdb kept only the in-frame ones, dropping some. Of approximately 38,000 clones listed, about 87% are singletons. The sequenced sample consisted of peripheral blood. These receptors were obtained from a man aged 50 to 60 with active or convalescent COVID-19.

V and J are TRBV7-9 and TRBJ2-5; TRBD1 aligns across 11 bases. In germline, CDR1 is SEHNR, CDR2 FQNEAQ (reference sequence). Germline trimming cut 4 bases from V and 5 bases from J; bases unmatched to any gene: 6. The CDR3 loop spans 15 amino acids. Here the CDR3 DNA reads TGTGCCAGCAGCTACCGGACAGGGGGCAGGGAGACCCAGTACTTC. Its protein is CASSYRTGGRETQYF.

This chain's CDR3 is CASSLQGELQDTQYF. CDR3 nucleotide sequence: TGCGCCAGCAGCTTACAGGGTGAGCTTCAAGATACGCAGTATTTT. This chain uses TRBV5-1 with TRBJ2-3; tentatively, D is TRBD1 (6 bases). Germline V lookup: CDR1 SGHRS, CDR2 YFSETQ. Trimming took 2 bases from V and 5 from J, leaving 15 bases between them. This CDR3 is built from 15 residues.

V usage is TRBV11-2 and J usage is TRBJ1-3; the match to TRBD1 covers 11 bases. The V gene end was trimmed by 4 bases and the J gene end by 9 bases; junction bases not matched to a gene: 8. CDR1 is SGHAT, CDR2 FQNNGV, per germline. The CDR3 consists of 15 residues. CDR3: CASSSPGQGEVTIYF. Here the CDR3 DNA reads TGTGCCAGCAGCTCGCCGGGACAGGGGGAGGTCACCATATATTTT. Together with reference TRBV11-2 and TRBJ1-3, the CDR3 gives the full variable domain: EAGVAQSPRYKIIEKRQSVAFWCNPISGHATLYWYQQILGQGPKLLIQFQNNGVVDDSQLPKDRFSAERLKGVDSTLKIQPAKLEDSAVYLCASSSPGQGEVTIYFGEGSWLTVV.

V gene TRBV10-3 combines with J gene TRBJ1-1; D uncertain. The CDR3 contains 14 residues. Per germline, CDR1 ENHRY and CDR2 SYGVKD. The V gene lost 6 bases and the J gene lost 1 base, with 12 bases spanning the gap. The CDR3 bases are TGTGCCATCAGCCGCCTAGGAGGGAACACTGAAGCTTTCTTT. Translating it yields CAISRLGGNTEAFF.

This chain joins TRBV30 and TRBJ1-6; D gene uncertain. With 4 bases removed from V and 11 bases from J, the gap between germline ends came to 18 bases. The CDR3 extends over 14 amino acids. The V gene's germline CDR1 is GTSNPN and CDR2 SVGIG (reference sequence). CDR3 sequence (DNA): TGTGCCTGGACTCCCGCCGGAGGGATAACACCCCTCCACTTT. It translates to CAWTPAGGITPLHF.

V and J are TRBV7-8 and TRBJ1-5; the match to TRBD1 covers 8 bases. J was trimmed by 2 bases and V by 5 bases; bases with no gene match: 8. The CDR3 runs to 16 residues. CDR1 and CDR2 from the germline V gene are SGHVS and FQNEAQ. DNA for the CDR3: TGTGCCAGCAGCCTCCACAGGGGGGAGGGCAATCAGCCCCAGCATTTT. It is translated as CASSLHRGEGNQPQHF.

The chain employs TRBV7-2 and TRBJ1-1, with D unresolved. V lost 1 base, J lost 5 bases, and 11 bases lay in between. The CDR3 runs 14 residues. CDR1 and CDR2 (germline): SGHTA, FQGNSA. CDR3 coding DNA: TGTGCCAGCAGCTTAGAGGTAGGAGGGACTGAAGCTTTCTTT. Translation: CASSLEVGGTEAFF.

V is TRBV7-9 and J is TRBJ1-1, with no clear D. Trimming removed 2 bases from V and 1 base from J, with 5 bases in between. Per germline, CDR1 SEHNR and CDR2 FQNEAQ (reference sequence). This CDR3 has 13 residues. The CDR3 loop reads CASSLWQNTEAFF. CDR3 bases: TGTGCCAGCAGCTTATGGCAGAACACTGAAGCTTTCTTT.

The chain combines TRBV30 with TRBJ2-5; no clear D gene. The V gene lost 3 bases and the J gene lost 4 bases, with 3 bases spanning the gap. The germline V gene has CDR1 GTSNPN and CDR2 SVGIG (reference sequence). The CDR3 has 10 residues. The CDR3 region is CAWSLETQYF. In DNA form, the CDR3 reads TGTGCCTGGAGCTTAGAGACCCAGTACTTC.

In this sample, this clone turned up a few times. This rearrangement joins TRBV5-1 to TRBJ1-2; 8 positions agree with TRBD1. This CDR3 has 13 residues. Trimming took 6 bases from V and 4 from J; bases not matched to a gene: 5. Germline V CDR1 and CDR2: SGHRS, YFSETQ. CDR3 DNA sequence: TGCGCCAGCAACACAGGGGGTTCCTATGGCTACACCTTC. Amino acids: CASNTGGSYGYTF.

The genes are TRBV2 and TRBJ2-5, with TRBD2 matching over 7 bases. The CDR3 spans 15 residues. The V segment lost 10 bases and the J segment 1 base; nucleotides outside the gene matches: 12. Per the germline V gene, CDR1 is SNHLY and CDR2 is FYNNEI. This CDR3 is CATYGRRAAQETQYF. CDR3 DNA sequence: TGTGCCACCTACGGGAGGCGGGCCGCCCAAGAGACCCAGTACTTC.

This chain connects TRBV4-1 to TRBJ1-5, with 8 positions matching TRBD1. Germline V lookup: CDR1 MGHRA, CDR2 YSYEKL. V gave up 1 base and J gave up 5 bases; unmatched junction bases: 10. CDR3 length equals 17 residues. The CDR3 DNA reads as TGCGCCAGCAGCCAAGTTCTGACAGGGGATCGGGATCAGCCCCAGCATTTT. Amino acid sequence: CASSQVLTGDRDQPQHF.

The J gene is TRBJ1-2, the V gene TRBV27; perhaps TRBD1 as D (5 bases). CDR3 size: 14 residues. V lost 6 bases and J 4 bases, leaving 15 bases between the germline ends. The germline gives CDR1 MNHEY, CDR2 SMNVEV (reference sequence). The CDR3 DNA follows: TGTGCCAGCAGGGTAGGGGCAGGTAGCTATGGCTACACCTTC. Its translation is CASRVGAGSYGYTF.

The V call is TRBV12-3 or TRBV12-4, the J call TRBJ1-2; no definite D call. Trimming removed 1 base at V and 7 bases at J, with 10 bases between. This CDR3 spans 13 amino acids. CDR3 nucleotide sequence: TGTGCCAGCAGTTTAGGCGCGGGCGGTGGCTACACCTTC. Its translation: CASSLGAGGGYTF.

The chain is built from TRBV7-8 and TRBJ1-5; possibly TRBD1 for D (6 bases). This CDR3 comprises 14 residues. Trimming stripped 2 bases from V and 4 bases from J, with 9 bases between. The germline gives CDR1 SGHVS, CDR2 FQNEAQ. The CDR3 nucleotides read TGTGCCAGCAGCTTATCGCAGGGGAATCAGCCCCAGCATTTT. Protein: CASSLSQGNQPQHF.

The chain is built from TRBV5-1 and TRBJ2-5, with 9 bases identical to TRBD2. The germline V gene has CDR1 SGHRS and CDR2 YFSETQ. There are 17 residues in the CDR3. The J segment lost 5 bases and the V segment lost 0 bases, leaving 11 bases of the junction unmatched. The CDR3 bases are TGCGCCAGCAGCTTGGTTGGCTCTAGCGGGGTTGGGGAGACCCAGTACTTC. Translation gives CASSLVGSSGVGETQYF.

The gene calls are TRBV4-1 and TRBJ1-5; TRBD1 matches at 9 bases. Germline-derived CDR1 and CDR2 are MGHRA and YSYEKL. The J segment lost 2 bases and the V segment lost 4 bases, leaving 15 bases of the junction unmatched. This CDR3 comprises 19 residues. CDR3 in amino acids: CASSPVGTGILGGNQPQHF. In DNA, the CDR3 is TGCGCCAGCAGCCCAGTCGGGACAGGGATTCTGGGGGGCAATCAGCCCCAGCATTTT.

The rearrangement joins TRBV6-6 to TRBJ2-1; 13 bases fit TRBD2. CDR3 size: 16 residues. Germline trimming cut 6 bases from V and 4 bases from J; bases unmatched to any gene: 6. CDR1 and CDR2 (germline): MNHNY, SVGAGI (reference sequence). The CDR3 DNA is TGTGCCAGCAGCCAGACTAGCGGGGGGCCGTACAATGAGCAGTTCTTC. Amino acids: CASSQTSGGPYNEQFF.

J is TRBJ1-1 and V is TRBV5-1; D is uncertain. Germline V gene lookup returns CDR1 SGHRS and CDR2 YFSETQ. This CDR3 is 17 amino acids long. V lost 4 bases, J lost 1 base, and 20 bases lay in between. In nucleotides, the CDR3 is TGCGCCAGCAGCCCACTCGCCGGATGGGCCTCGAACACTGAAGCTTTCTTT. Its translation is CASSPLAGWASNTEAFF.

The chain links TRBV7-2 to TRBJ2-1; 10 bases line up with TRBD2. V gave up 5 bases and J gave up 6 bases; unmatched junction bases: 10. The CDR3 extends over 16 amino acids. Germline V CDR1 and CDR2: SGHTA, FQGNSA. The CDR3 here is CASSQNLAGVSNEQFF. Written as DNA, the CDR3 is TGTGCCAGCAGCCAGAACCTAGCGGGAGTGTCCAATGAGCAGTTCTTC. The whole variable domain, remainder taken from reference TRBV7-2 and TRBJ2-1, is GAGVSQSPSNKVTEKGKDVELRCDPISGHTALYWYRQSLGQGLEFLIYFQGNSAPDKSGLPSDRFSAERTGGSVSTLTIQRTQQEDSAVYLCASSQNLAGVSNEQFFGPGTRLTVL.

The rearrangement joins TRBV6-6 to TRBJ2-7, with D possibly matching TRBD2 (7 bases). There are 14 residues in the CDR3. Per germline, CDR1 MNHNY and CDR2 SVGAGI (reference sequence). V was shortened by 2 bases and J by 6 bases, with 14 bases between the two germline ends. The DNA of the CDR3 is TGTGCCAGCAGTTACCGCGCGGGGGCAGGCGAGCAGTACGTC. Translated, it gives CASSYRAGAGEQYV.

This chain connects TRBV5-1 to TRBJ2-3; D may be TRBD1 (5 bases). Germline-derived CDR1 and CDR2 are SGHRS and YFSETQ. Between the trimmed V and J ends, which lost 7 bases and 4 bases, there was a span of 16 bases. The CDR3 covers 14 residues. Here the CDR3 reads CASPPHRQADTQYF. The CDR3 nucleotides read TGCGCCAGCCCCCCCCACAGGCAGGCAGATACGCAGTATTTT.

Only one count was recorded for this clone. The chain recombines TRBV5-8 with TRBJ2-1; TRBD1 aligns across 8 bases. Looked up from germline, CDR1 is SGHTS and CDR2 is YDEGEE. With 6 bases clipped from V and 8 bases from J, the junction kept 16 bases outside the gene matches. The CDR3 has 16 amino acids. The CDR3 spells CASTTRQGKVQDEQFF. The CDR3 nucleotides read TGTGCCAGCACCACTCGACAGGGGAAGGTCCAGGATGAGCAGTTCTTC.